Below are 16 T cell receptor beta chains sequenced from a single sample in a study of neurological immune-mediated disorders. TCRdb itself ran the 5' RACE reads through MiXCR, one entry per CDR3 protein. Counted here are approximately 85,000 distinct CDR3 sequences, approximately 13% occurring once; the ten biggest clones make up roughly 5%. Time point described: longitudinal time-point 2. Sample: PBMCs. These receptors were taken from a female donor with HTLV-1-associated myelopathy (HAM/TSP).

This clonotype was detected ten times or more. The chain's CDR3 is CASSPSEGANSRDTQYF. CDR3 nucleotides: TGTGCCAGCAGCCCGTCGGAAGGGGCCAATTCACGAGATACGCAGTATTTT. The gene calls are TRBV7-9 and TRBJ2-3; TRBD1 is a possible D gene (5 bases). This CDR3 contains 17 residues. The V end was cut by 5 bases, the J end by 5 bases, with 23 bases between. Germline CDR1 SEHNR, CDR2 FQNEAQ (reference sequence).

This clonotype was seen ten or more times. The chain links TRBV7-2 to TRBJ2-3; D is unclear. In germline, CDR1 is SGHTA, CDR2 FQGNSA. The V end was cut by 3 bases, the J end by 2 bases, with 12 bases between. This CDR3 comprises 15 residues. The CDR3: CASSFRFPFTDTQYF. CDR3 coding DNA: TGTGCCAGCAGCTTCCGGTTCCCCTTCACAGATACGCAGTATTTT.

This clonotype was observed many times. CDR3 protein: CASSLGRLSTDTQYF. The CDR3 DNA follows: TGCGCCAGCAGCTTGGGACGGCTTAGCACAGATACGCAGTATTTT. The chain has TRBV5-1 and TRBJ2-3; D remains unclear. CDR1 and CDR2 (germline): SGHRS, YFSETQ. Between the trimmed V and J ends, which lost 0 bases and 0 bases, there was a span of 8 bases. The CDR3 runs 15 residues.

This clonotype was observed at least ten times. CDR3 nucleotide sequence: TGTGCCAGCAGTGAATCCGGGCCCGATGAGCAGTTCTTC. It codes for CASSESGPDEQFF. The chain carries TRBV2 and TRBJ2-1; D is ambiguous. The CDR3 contains 13 residues. V was clipped by 2 bases and J by 8 bases, with 10 bases between them. Germline lookup yields CDR1 SNHLY and CDR2 FYNNEI.

This clonotype came up many times. An end of the junction does not agree with germline; a read error may underlie this. The chain has TRBV15 and TRBJ2-6, with D perhaps matching TRBD2 (5 bases). The CDR3 length is 17 residues. In germline, CDR1 is LNHNV, CDR2 YYDKDF (reference sequence). CDR3 DNA: TGTGCTACCAGCGAAGCGGCTTGGGACTCTGGGGCCAACGTCCTGACTTTC. This codes for CATSEAAWDSGANVLTF.

This clonotype was picked up many times. The J gene is TRBJ2-1, the V gene TRBV7-2; a weak D match, TRBD1 (6 bases). Trimming pared 0 bases from V and 4 bases from J, leaving 19 bases between. This CDR3 region has 18 residues. CDR1 is SGHTA, CDR2 FQGNSA, per germline. DNA of the CDR3: TGTGCCAGCAGCTTAGCGTCGGTCGGACAGACCCTTTACAATGAGCAGTTCTTC. It translates to CASSLASVGQTLYNEQFF. The variable domain in full, completed from reference TRBV7-2 and TRBJ2-1, reads GAGVSQSPSNKVTEKGKDVELRCDPISGHTALYWYRQSLGQGLEFLIYFQGNSAPDKSGLPSDRFSAERTGGSVSTLTIQRTQQEDSAVYLCASSLASVGQTLYNEQFFGPGTRLTVL.

This clonotype has just a few counts. V and J are TRBV5-1 and TRBJ1-1; 7 positions match TRBD1. The CDR3 totals 13 residues. CDR1 and CDR2 (germline): SGHRS, YFSETQ. The J segment lost 7 bases and the V segment lost 4 bases, leaving 7 bases of the junction unmatched. CDR3: CASSTSTGIEAFF. The CDR3, as DNA: TGCGCCAGCAGCACCTCGACAGGGATTGAAGCTTTCTTT.

At least ten counts were recorded for this clonotype. The genes are TRBV4-1 and TRBJ2-7; TRBD1 is a possible D gene (6 bases). V was trimmed by 3 bases and J by 5 bases, leaving 8 bases between them. Germline V gives CDR1 MGHRA, CDR2 YSYEKL. The CDR3 extends over 12 amino acids. The DNA of the CDR3 is TGCGCCAGCAGCCACGACAGGAACGAGCAGTACTTC. This translates into CASSHDRNEQYF.

This clonotype was seen at least ten times. The chain couples TRBV5-1 to TRBJ2-1; no reliable D call. There are 12 residues in the CDR3. The V end lost 0 bases, the J end lost 12 bases, and 10 bases lay between the germline ends. From germline, CDR1 is SGHRS and CDR2 YFSETQ. CDR3: CASSLGEMGQFF. CDR3 in DNA: TGCGCCAGCAGCTTGGGAGAAATGGGGCAGTTCTTC.

This clonotype was counted many times. The chain uses TRBV7-9 and TRBJ1-1, with D perhaps matching TRBD1 (5 bases). Germline CDR1 SEHNR, CDR2 FQNEAQ (reference sequence). V was shortened by 2 bases and J by 4 bases, with 20 bases between the two germline ends. This CDR3 contains 17 residues. DNA for the CDR3: TGTGCCAGCAGCTTACCTGTGGTTCTGGGGGTGAGCACTGAAGCTTTCTTT. This encodes CASSLPVVLGVSTEAFF.

This clonotype was observed a handful of times. V is TRBV5-1 and J is TRBJ2-3; 14 nucleotides line up with TRBD2. Germline CDR1 and CDR2: SGHRS and YFSETQ. CDR3 length: 17 amino acids. With V trimmed by 3 bases and J by 4 bases, 7 bases remained unmatched. This chain's CDR3 is CASSSKTTSGGADTQYF. CDR3 DNA: TGCGCCAGCAGCTCCAAGACGACTAGCGGGGGGGCAGATACGCAGTATTTT.

This clonotype was seen at least ten times. The gene calls are TRBV9 and TRBJ2-7, with D possibly being TRBD2 (5 bases). The CDR3 covers 16 residues. Germline CDR1 SGDLS, CDR2 YYNGEE. Trimming took 3 bases from V and 5 from J, leaving 21 bases between them. CDR3 nucleotide sequence: TGTGCCAGCAGCGAATCTGAAGCGGCGATCAGCGACGAGCAGTACTTC. Protein sequence: CASSESEAAISDEQYF. The full variable domain, rest sourced from reference TRBV9 and TRBJ2-7, is DSGVTQTPKHLITATGQRVTLRCSPRSGDLSVYWYQQSLDQGLQFLIQYYNGEERAKGNILERFSAQQFPDLHSELNLSSLELGDSALYFCASSESEAAISDEQYFGPGTRLTVT.

The table lists this clonotype with many counts. V is TRBV21-1 and J is TRBJ2-7; the DNA was not compared with TRBD1, the D call given in the table. TRBV21-1 is recorded as a pseudogene. The length of the CDR3 is 13 residues. As DNA, the CDR3 is TGTGCCAGCATTCACAGGGTATTAGAGGTGCAGTACTTC. Translated: CASIHRVLEVQYF.

This clonotype was detected many times. The chain employs TRBV5-1 and TRBJ2-1; tentatively, D is TRBD2 (6 bases). The CDR3 consists of 16 residues. Germline V lookup: CDR1 SGHRS, CDR2 YFSETQ. Trimming cost V 0 bases and J 7 bases, with 17 bases left between them. The CDR3 is CASSLVRGKVGNEQFF. The CDR3 DNA reads as TGCGCCAGCAGCTTGGTTCGGGGGAAAGTTGGGAATGAGCAGTTCTTC.

In its sample, this clonotype was seen many times. The rearrangement links TRBV14 to TRBJ2-2, with 7 bases identical to TRBD1. Germline V lookup: CDR1 SGHDN, CDR2 FVKESK. This CDR3 has 16 residues. Germline trimming cut 3 bases from V and 6 bases from J; bases unmatched to any gene: 10. CDR3 DNA sequence: TGTGCCAGCAGCCACCCCTCAGGGGGTTTGGCCGGGGAGCTGTTTTTT. This encodes CASSHPSGGLAGELFF.

This clonotype was detected many times. The chain has TRBV20-1 and TRBJ2-3; D is unclear. Trimming shortened V by 1 base and J by 2 bases, and 10 bases separated the two germline ends. CDR1 DFQATT and CDR2 SNEGSKA come from the germline V gene (reference sequence). The CDR3 totals 14 residues. The CDR3 nucleotides are TGCAGTGCTAGAGGAAAGATTGACACAGATACGCAGTATTTT. Its protein product is CSARGKIDTDTQYF.